This TCR beta chain appears in the sequencing data of a study of blood T cell repertoires in COVID-19 (dated by TCRdb to the early 2020s). Describing the broader study: Samples from collaborators originated in the United States, Italy and Spain and spanned both the acute and convalescent phases of COVID-19. The prospective study material was composed of cDNA or gDNA derived from T cells, B-cell-depleted T cells, or PBMCs. Subjects who had been exposed to COVID-19, were actively infected with it, or had recovered from it provided the deeply sampled blood TCRbeta repertoires that made up the dataset. The repertoires were released in a freely available public database meant as a resource for research on the immune response to SARS-CoV-2. Samples came from the ongoing ImmuneRACE study (first 160 participants) plus 1,254 subjects from 6 global collaborators. A de-identified subject ID, COVID-19 status, age in years and sex were almost always included in the sample metadata. Where available, HLA class I and class II types were taken from metadata supplied by the sample provider and were not determined by assay-based typing.

In the germline V gene, CDR1 corresponds to SGHDT and CDR2 to YYEEEE. The CDR3 numbers 16 residues from cysteine through phenylalanine. This entry keeps only the CDR3 DNA: 48 bases, framed from base 1. V trim: 0 bases; J trim: 4 bases; unmatched bases: 10. What the study reported, not specific to this receptor: Clinical and demographic metadata were provided uncurated, with the amount varying by source and participant.

A remark on this clone: No antigen is known for it. Base qualities were left out, and no much larger clone turns up one base away.

The immunoSEQ Assay, a bias-controlled multiplex PCR, was used to amplify TCRbeta CDR3 regions from genomic DNA. In the authors' own workflow: The number of nucleated cells in each sample was estimated from the amplification of reference gene primers within the assay. Sequence reads were collapsed and filtered to measure the absolute abundance of every unique TCRbeta CDR3 rearrangement. Productive Simpson clonality was computed per sample as the square root of Simpson's diversity index over productive rearrangements. What TCRdb holds here is the immuneACCESS table cut down to in-frame rearrangements. Part of the clones is not present; checked against another copy, under half of the missing clones reflect an unresolved V gene, and the others are unexplained. D and trimming come from the DNA, and the V and J calls and clone size come from that table. In all, the sample holds approximately 60,000 clones, and 75% to 80% of those were seen once. The ten biggest clones cover approximately 20% of the sample.

Collaborating institutions collected whole blood in K2EDTA tubes following their own protocols. For TCRbeta analysis, collaborators shipped samples in one of three forms: frozen whole blood, isolated PBMCs, or DNA extracted from either of those sample types. Input material: peripheral blood. This receptor was obtained from a man aged 50 to 59 with active or convalescent COVID-19. In this chain, TRBV5-6 is recombined with TRBJ2-7, with 7 middle bases fitting TRBD2. The nucleotide sequence reads as follows: TGTGCCAGCAGCTTGGGGATAGCGGTCGGGGGGTACGAGCAGTACTTC. This sequence encodes CASSLGIAVGGYEQYF. When the CDR3 is completed using the reference TRBV5-6 and TRBJ2-7 genes on either side, the full variable domain is DAGVTQSPTHLIKTRGQQVTLRCSPKSGHDTVSWYQQALGQGPQFIFQYYEEEERQRGNFPDRFSGHQFPNYSSELNVNALLLGDSALYLCASSLGIAVGGYEQYFGPGTRLTVT.